This entry lists 19 T cell receptor beta chains sequenced from one sample in a study of blood T cell repertoires in COVID-19. Clones were sequenced by immunoSEQ multiplex PCR, and TCRdb holds only the in-frame ones, with some missing. This table has about 190,000 clones, over 80% appearing once. The sequencing input was peripheral blood. These receptors were taken from a woman aged 55-69 years with COVID-19, enrolled during active disease.

The chain is built from TRBV6-5 and TRBJ1-3; D may be TRBD1 (5 bases). This CDR3 is built from 14 residues. Trimming removed 5 bases at V and 2 bases at J, with 10 bases between. Germline CDR1 is MNHEY and CDR2 is SVGAGI. This CDR3 is CASSNRRAGNTIYF. Written as DNA, the CDR3 is TGTGCCAGCAGTAACAGGAGGGCTGGAAACACCATATATTTT.

In its sample, this clone was seen a few times. The J gene is TRBJ1-3, the V gene TRBV10-3; D possibly corresponds to TRBD1 (6 bases). With 3 bases removed from V and 0 bases from J, the gap between germline ends came to 15 bases. In germline, CDR1 is ENHRY, CDR2 SYGVKD. This CDR3 has 17 residues. DNA for the CDR3: TGTGCCATCAGTGACCCTCCGGACAGACTCTCTGGAAACACCATATATTTT. This encodes CAISDPPDRLSGNTIYF.

This clone is deemed medium-sized. V gene TRBV7-8 combines with J gene TRBJ1-5; 7 bases line up with TRBD1. Germline assignment: CDR1 SGHVS and CDR2 FQNEAQ. CDR3 length equals 17 residues. V trimming: 3 bases; J trimming: 4 bases; junction bases outside the gene matches: 12. CDR3: CASSLSEGAGGNQPQHF. CDR3 coding DNA: TGTGCCAGCAGCTTGAGTGAGGGGGCGGGTGGAAATCAGCCCCAGCATTTT.

J is TRBJ2-7 and V is TRBV4-1; D perhaps matches TRBD1 (5 bases). V gave up 1 base and J gave up 0 bases, with 16 bases separating them. There are 17 residues in the CDR3. Germline-derived CDR1 and CDR2 are MGHRA and YSYEKL. CDR3 nucleotides: TGCGCCAGCAGCCAAGTGTGGGGTGGGCAGGGCTCCTACGAGCAGTACTTC. Amino acids: CASSQVWGGQGSYEQYF.

This clone was observed at least ten times. The rearrangement links TRBV4-2 to TRBJ2-1, with no clear D. Germline lookup yields CDR1 LGHNA and CDR2 YNFKEQ. This CDR3 comprises 13 residues. Trimming left V 0 bases short and J 3 bases short, with 3 bases between. CDR3 region: CASSQDGYNEQFF. The CDR3 DNA reads as TGTGCCAGCAGCCAAGACGGCTACAATGAGCAGTTCTTC.

This clone was counted between two and nine times. The chain is built from TRBV7-8 and TRBJ2-2, with D possibly matching TRBD2 (5 bases). The CDR3 covers 15 residues. Looked up from germline, CDR1 is SGHVS and CDR2 is FQNEAQ. V lost 4 bases to trimming and J lost 5 bases, with 14 bases between them. Here the CDR3 DNA reads TGTGCCAGCAGCTGGGGTCGGGGTAGGACCGGGGAGCTGTTTTTT. It encodes CASSWGRGRTGELFF.

The genes are TRBV9 and TRBJ1-6, with 7 bases lining up with TRBD1. The CDR3 is 16 residues long. J was trimmed by 6 bases and V by 5 bases; bases with no gene match: 11. The germline V gene encodes CDR1 SGDLS and CDR2 YYNGEE. The CDR3 sequence is CASRAESQGSNSPLHF. Written as DNA, the CDR3 is TGTGCCAGCAGGGCAGAATCACAGGGGAGTAATTCACCCCTCCACTTT.

This chain connects TRBV27 to TRBJ1-5; 8 nucleotides align to TRBD1. The CDR3 length is 15 residues. CDR1 MNHEY and CDR2 SMNVEV come from the germline V gene (reference sequence). The V and J ends lost 5 bases and 5 bases, in that order; junction bases with no gene match: 8. The CDR3 bases are TGTGCCAGCAGTACCCGGACAGGGAGGCATCAGCCCCAGCATTTT. This translates into CASSTRTGRHQPQHF.

The chain links TRBV24-1 to TRBJ2-2, with D possibly being TRBD2 (6 bases). Per germline, CDR1 KGHDR and CDR2 SFDVKD. Trimming took off 5 bases at V and 2 bases at J, with 11 bases between the two ends. This CDR3 has 15 residues. The CDR3 region is CATSVASVNTGELFF. DNA for the CDR3: TGTGCCACCAGTGTGGCTAGCGTTAACACCGGGGAGCTGTTTTTT.

The gene calls are TRBV7-9 and TRBJ1-4, with TRBD1 identical over 9 bases. This CDR3 has 15 amino acids. Germline V gene data show CDR1 as SEHNR and CDR2 as FQNEAQ (reference sequence). V gave up 5 bases and J gave up 7 bases; unmatched junction bases: 8. CDR3 bases: TGTGCCAGCAGCCTATGGGACAGGGCGGGTGAAAAACTGTTTTTT. This encodes CASSLWDRAGEKLFF.

The CDR3 nucleotides read TGTGCCAGTAGTACCCTCACAGACCCTAAGAACACTGAAGCTTTCTTT. Protein sequence: CASSTLTDPKNTEAFF. The rearrangement joins TRBV19 to TRBJ1-1; D uncertain. Germline V lookup: CDR1 LNHDA, CDR2 SQIVND (reference sequence). The V end lost 4 bases, the J end lost 1 base, and 16 bases lay between the germline ends. The CDR3 has 16 residues.

This clone has only a few counts. This chain uses TRBV6-6 with TRBJ2-6, with 8 bases that match TRBD1. This CDR3 is 18 amino acids long. Germline CDR1 reads MNHNY; CDR2 reads SVGAGI (reference sequence). Losses at the gene ends were 5 bases for V and 0 bases for J; bases not matched to a gene: 9. The CDR3 loop reads CASSRPTGASSGANVLTF. The CDR3 coding sequence is TGTGCCAGCAGTCGACCGACAGGGGCCTCCTCTGGGGCCAACGTCCTGACTTTC.

The V call is TRBV19, the J call TRBJ1-2; possible D gene TRBD1, 6 bases. V shed 4 bases and J shed 4 bases, with 10 bases lying between them. Per germline, CDR1 LNHDA and CDR2 SQIVND (reference sequence). There are 13 residues in the CDR3. The CDR3 bases are TGTGCCAGTAGTACGACAGGCCGCTATGGCTACACCTTC. Amino acids: CASSTTGRYGYTF.

This clone was seen a handful of times. The chain joins TRBV28 to TRBJ2-1; 7 nucleotides match TRBD1. CDR1 and CDR2 (germline): MDHEN, SYDVKM. This CDR3 contains 14 residues. The junction had 1 base not matched to a gene; V was cut back by 4 bases and J by 1 base. The CDR3 loop reads CASSSQGSYNEQFF. CDR3 DNA sequence: TGTGCCAGCAGTTCACAGGGGTCCTACAATGAGCAGTTCTTC.

The genes are TRBV7-9 and TRBJ2-2; TRBD2 matches 9 bases. The CDR3 loop spans 12 amino acids. Germline loops: CDR1 SEHNR, CDR2 FQNEAQ (reference sequence). V lost 8 bases to trimming and J lost 8 bases; unmatched junction nucleotides: 3. CDR3 loop: CASQRGAGELFF. CDR3 in DNA: TGTGCCAGCCAGCGGGGGGCTGGGGAGCTGTTTTTT.

The chain has TRBV6-5 and TRBJ1-1; TRBD1 might be the D (5 bases). The V gene lost 6 bases and the J gene lost 3 bases, with 11 bases spanning the gap. Germline CDR1 MNHEY, CDR2 SVGAGI. This CDR3 has 13 residues. The CDR3 loop reads CASRETADTEAFF. CDR3 DNA sequence: TGTGCCAGCAGAGAGACAGCTGACACTGAAGCTTTCTTT.

The rearrangement joins TRBV5-1 to TRBJ2-1; the match to TRBD2 covers 11 bases. V was pared by 3 bases and J by 6 bases, with 5 bases of the junction left unmatched. Germline V lookup: CDR1 SGHRS, CDR2 YFSETQ. The CDR3 runs 15 residues. The CDR3 DNA sequence: TGCGCCAGCAGCTCGGTAGCGGGGGGGTTCAATGAGCAGTTCTTC. It is translated as CASSSVAGGFNEQFF.

The CDR3 loop reads CASSPDNQETQYF. The CDR3 DNA reads TGTGCCAGCAGCCCGGACAACCAAGAGACCCAGTACTTC. The chain employs TRBV7-3 and TRBJ2-5, with a tentative D call TRBD1 (5 bases). The length of the CDR3 is 13 residues. The ends were cut back, 5 bases at V and 0 bases at J, with 7 bases in the middle. Germline V lookup: CDR1 SGHTA, CDR2 FQGTGA.

The chain uses TRBV3-1 (or the pseudogene TRBV3-2) and TRBJ2-7; D remains unclear. Trimming removed 0 bases from V and 2 bases from J, with 11 bases in between. Germline V gene data show CDR1 as LGHDT and CDR2 as YNNKEL (reference sequence). The CDR3 loop spans 15 amino acids. CDR3 amino acids: CASSQDLSPPYEQYF. The CDR3 coding sequence is TGTGCCAGCAGCCAAGATCTTTCCCCCCCCTACGAGCAGTACTTC.